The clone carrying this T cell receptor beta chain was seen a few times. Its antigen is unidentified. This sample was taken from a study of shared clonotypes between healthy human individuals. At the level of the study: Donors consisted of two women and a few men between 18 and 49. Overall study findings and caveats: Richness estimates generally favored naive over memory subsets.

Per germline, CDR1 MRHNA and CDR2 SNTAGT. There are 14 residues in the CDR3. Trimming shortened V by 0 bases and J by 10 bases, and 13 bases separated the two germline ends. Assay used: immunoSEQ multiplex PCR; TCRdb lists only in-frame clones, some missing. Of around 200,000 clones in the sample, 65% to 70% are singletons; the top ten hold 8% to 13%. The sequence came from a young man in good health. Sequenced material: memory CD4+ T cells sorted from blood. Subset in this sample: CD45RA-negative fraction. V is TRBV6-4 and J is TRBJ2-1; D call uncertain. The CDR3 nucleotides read TGTGCCAGCAGTGACTCGGAGTCGATCGGCGAGCAGTTCTTC. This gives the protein CASSDSESIGEQFF.